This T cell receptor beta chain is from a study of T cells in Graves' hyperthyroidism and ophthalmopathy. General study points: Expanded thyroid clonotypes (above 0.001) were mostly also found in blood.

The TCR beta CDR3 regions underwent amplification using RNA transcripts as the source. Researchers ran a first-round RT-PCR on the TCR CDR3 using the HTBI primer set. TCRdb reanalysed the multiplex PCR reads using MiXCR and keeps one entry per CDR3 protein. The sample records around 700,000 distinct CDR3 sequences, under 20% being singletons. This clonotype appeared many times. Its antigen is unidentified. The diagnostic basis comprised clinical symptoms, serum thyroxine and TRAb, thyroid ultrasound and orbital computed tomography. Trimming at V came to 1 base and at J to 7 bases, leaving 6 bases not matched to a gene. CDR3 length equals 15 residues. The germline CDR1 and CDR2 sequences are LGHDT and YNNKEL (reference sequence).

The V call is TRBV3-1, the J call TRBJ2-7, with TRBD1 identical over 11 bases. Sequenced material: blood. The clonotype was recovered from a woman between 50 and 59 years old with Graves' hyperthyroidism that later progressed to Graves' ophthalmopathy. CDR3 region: CASSQGTGGLREQYF. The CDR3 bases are TGTGCCAGCAGCCAAGGGACAGGGGGCTTGAGGGAGCAGTACTTC.